The source of this TCR beta chain is a study of beta chain features in type 1 diabetes. Notes on the study in general: Healthy donors had naive, central memory and Treg TCRB repertoires that appeared less similar than those seen among patients.

The CDR3 is 15 amino acids. With 9 bases clipped from V and 8 bases from J, the junction kept 10 bases outside the gene matches. Germline CDR1 reads MNHEY; CDR2 reads SVGAGI. Turning to this clone: The target antigen is unknown.

The whole isolated RNA underwent reverse transcription, so sequencing captured expressed TCRB transcripts. Libraries were prepared by immunoSEQ multiplex PCR; TCRdb keeps only in-frame clonotypes and omits some of them. The sample includes some 150,000 clones, nearly 9.5% of them seen just once. The receptor's source is a man younger than 30 in good health. This chain uses TRBV6-5 with TRBJ2-1; 13 bases are shared with TRBD2. The sample was central memory CD4+ T cells from blood. Written as DNA, the CDR3 is TGTGCCAGTTCCTTACTAGCGGGGGGGCCCGATGAGCAGTTCTTC. This translates into CASSLLAGGPDEQFF.